This T cell receptor beta chain was identified in a study of cytotoxic CD8 clonotypes in ibrutinib-treated CLL. Study observations and caveats: Clonotypes that were public were uncommon, and they contracted or stayed stable on treatment. Higher clonality was seen at ibrutinib response and a return toward baseline at progression. Sample timing was unmatched between remission and later-progressing patients; lymph nodes unstudied.

Germline V gene sequence: CDR1 KGHSH, CDR2 LQKENI. CDR3 length: 12 amino acids. V dropped 8 bases and J dropped 0 bases, with 7 bases sitting between them. Profiled with immunoSEQ multiplex PCR; TCRdb holds only in-frame clones, not every one. The data contain some 140,000 clones, approximately 90% of them singletons. This clone was seen only once. What it binds is not known. The chain links TRBV18 to TRBJ1-1; D not certain. This clonotype was obtained from a human donor with chronic lymphocytic leukemia. The sequencing used PBMCs, collected after 12 months of ibrutinib treatment. The CDR3 here is CASLIMNTEAFF. DNA for the CDR3: TGTGCCAGCCTAATTATGAACACTGAAGCTTTCTTT.